The 10 T cell receptor beta chains below all came from one sample that was sequenced in a study of human T cells and chemical hapten exposure. MiXCR, applied by TCRdb to the RACE reads, yields one record per CDR3 protein. The table records about 62,000 distinct CDR3 sequences, approximately 6.7% of them present only once. Sample time point: pre-sensitization, week 0. The treatment denotes: therapeutic diphenylcyclopropenone sensitization with weekly scalp DPC. Sequenced material: whole blood, taken in connection with sensitization to the hapten diphenylcyclopropenone (DPC). These receptors were obtained from a woman aged 25 to 45 with alopecia areata. Some clones in this sample may be carry-over from other donors' samples.

The chain has TRBV7-2 and TRBJ2-1; TRBD2 aligns across 10 bases. Germline V gene lookup returns CDR1 SGHTA and CDR2 FQGNSA. The CDR3 is made up of 15 amino acids. Unmatched junction bases numbered 5, after V lost 5 bases and J lost 4 bases. CDR3 coding DNA: TGTGCCAGCAGCATAAGCGGGGGGGCTTACAATGAGCAGTTCTTC. The encoded protein is CASSISGGAYNEQFF.

This clonotype was seen ten or more times. The J gene is TRBJ2-7, the V gene TRBV12-3 or TRBV12-4; D is uncertain. V lost 1 base and J lost 4, with 5 bases in between. This CDR3 is 12 amino acids long. The CDR3 DNA is TGTGCCAGCAGTTTAGACCGGTACGAGCAGTACTTC. Translating gives CASSLDRYEQYF.

The sample holds many counts of this clonotype. This sequence joins TRBV10-3 and TRBJ1-1; D uncertain. Trimming left V 4 bases short and J 1 base short, with 4 bases between. CDR3 length equals 12 residues. The germline V gene encodes CDR1 ENHRY and CDR2 SYGVKD. CDR3 residues: CAISGGNTEAFF. Here the CDR3 DNA reads TGTGCCATCAGTGGGGGGAACACTGAAGCTTTCTTT.

This clonotype was seen a handful of times. The CDR3 loop reads CASSLAGEQFF. CDR3 DNA: TGTGCCAGCAGCTTAGCCGGTGAGCAGTTCTTC. The J gene is TRBJ2-1, the V gene TRBV11-3, with D uncertain. CDR1 SGHNT and CDR2 YENEEA come from the germline V gene. V was clipped by 1 base and J by 9 bases, with 4 bases between them. The CDR3 length is 11 residues. The entire variable domain, with the rest obtained from reference TRBV11-3 and TRBJ2-1, is as follows: EAGVVQSPRYKIIEKKQPVAFWCNPISGHNTLYWYLQNLGQGPELLIRYENEEAVDDSQLPKDRFSAERLKGVDSTLKIQPAELGDSAVYLCASSLAGEQFFGPGTRLTVL.

In this sample, this clonotype turned up many times. The genes are TRBV12-5 and TRBJ1-5, with TRBD1 matching over 7 bases. Germline V CDR1 and CDR2: LGHNT, FRNRAP. J lost 1 base, V lost 6 bases, and 6 bases had no gene match. The CDR3 is 15 amino acids. The CDR3 DNA reads TGTGCTAGTGGGCGGACAGGCTCAAGCAATCAGCCCCAGCATTTT. Translation gives CASGRTGSSNQPQHF.

This clonotype was seen ten or more times. The V call is TRBV12-3 or TRBV12-4, the J call TRBJ1-1, with 7 nucleotides matching TRBD1. The V and J ends lost 6 bases and 2 bases, in that order; junction bases with no gene match: 6. This CDR3 has 14 residues. The CDR3 region is CASSSTGINTEAFF. CDR3 DNA sequence: TGTGCCAGCAGCTCGACAGGGATAAACACTGAAGCTTTCTTT.

In this sample, this clonotype turned up many times. This chain links TRBV6-2 or TRBV6-3 with TRBJ2-7, with 11 bases fitting TRBD2. The CDR3 is 16 residues long. The J segment lost 5 bases and the V segment lost 5 bases, leaving 11 bases of the junction unmatched. CDR1 is MNHEY and CDR2 is SVGEGT in the germline V gene. Here the CDR3 reads CASSRRPSGGIHEQYF. CDR3 nucleotides: TGTGCCAGCAGTCGAAGGCCTAGCGGGGGGATCCACGAGCAGTACTTC.

A remark on this clonotype: A much larger clone is a single base away; this may be a read error. The chain is built from TRBV11-2 and TRBJ2-7; weak D call: TRBD2 (7 bases). Per germline, CDR1 SGHAT and CDR2 FQNNGV. V was pared by 5 bases and J by 3 bases, with 14 bases between. This CDR3 comprises 14 residues. DNA of the CDR3: TGTGCCAGCAGCCCGACCGGGGGGCGCTACGAGCAGTACTTC. Residues: CASSPTGGRYEQYF.

This clonotype has ten or more counts. V gene TRBV9 combines with J gene TRBJ1-6; no firm D call. The germline V gene encodes CDR1 SGDLS and CDR2 YYNGEE. Trimming removed 4 bases at V and 0 bases at J, with 11 bases between. The length of the CDR3 is 16 residues. The CDR3 bases are TGTGCCAGCAGCACCACAGAGAGCTCCTATAATTCACCCCTCCACTTT. Its protein is CASSTTESSYNSPLHF.

There are many counts of this clonotype. The V gene is TRBV12-3 or TRBV12-4, the J gene TRBJ1-2; D remains unclear. The CDR3 covers 10 residues. V shed 1 base and J shed 6 bases, with 0 bases lying between them. The CDR3 nucleotides are TGTGCCAGCAGTTTAGATGGCTACACCTTC. As protein: CASSLDGYTF.